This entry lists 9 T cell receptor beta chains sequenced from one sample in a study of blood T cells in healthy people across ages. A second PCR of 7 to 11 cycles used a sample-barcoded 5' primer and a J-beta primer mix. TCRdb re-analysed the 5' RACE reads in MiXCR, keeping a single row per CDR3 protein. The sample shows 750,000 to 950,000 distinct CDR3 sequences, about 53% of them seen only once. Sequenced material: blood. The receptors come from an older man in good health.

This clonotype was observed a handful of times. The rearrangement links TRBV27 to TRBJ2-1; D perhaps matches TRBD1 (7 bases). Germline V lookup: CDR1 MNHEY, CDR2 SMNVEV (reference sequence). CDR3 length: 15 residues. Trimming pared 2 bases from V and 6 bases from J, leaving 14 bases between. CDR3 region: CASSLGQGGFNEQFF. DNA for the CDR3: TGTGCCAGCAGTTTAGGGCAGGGGGGTTTCAATGAGCAGTTCTTC.

This CDR3 is CASSTGDTDTQYF. DNA for the CDR3: TGCGCCAGTTCAACAGGGGACACAGATACGCAGTATTTT. V gene TRBV5-1 combines with J gene TRBJ2-3, with 7 bases matching TRBD1. The length of the CDR3 is 13 residues. After removal of 8 bases from V and 2 bases from J, the junction contained 5 bases not matched to a gene. The germline gives CDR1 SGHRS, CDR2 YFSETQ.

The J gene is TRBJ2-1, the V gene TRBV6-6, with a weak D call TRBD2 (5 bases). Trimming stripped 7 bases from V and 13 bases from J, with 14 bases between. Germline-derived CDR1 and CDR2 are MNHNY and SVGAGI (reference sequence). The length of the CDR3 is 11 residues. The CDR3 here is CASTFGGHQFF. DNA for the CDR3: TGTGCCAGCACCTTTGGAGGCCATCAGTTCTTC.

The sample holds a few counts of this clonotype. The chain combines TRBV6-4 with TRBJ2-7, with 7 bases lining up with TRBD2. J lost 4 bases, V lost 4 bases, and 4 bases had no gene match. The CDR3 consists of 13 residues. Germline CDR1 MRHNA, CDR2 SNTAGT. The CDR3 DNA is TGTGCCAGCAGTGCGTTAGCGGGTTACGAGCAGTACTTC. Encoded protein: CASSALAGYEQYF.

The CDR3 region is CASTHGGRPLHYGYTF. The CDR3 coding sequence is TGTGCCAGCACCCATGGGGGCAGACCCCTTCACTATGGCTACACCTTC. The chain has TRBV7-9 and TRBJ1-2; tentative D call: TRBD1 (6 bases). CDR1 SEHNR and CDR2 FQNEAQ come from the germline V gene (reference sequence). The CDR3 consists of 16 residues. Deletions cut 7 bases from V and 3 bases from J, with 21 bases between. Based on the CDR3 plus reference TRBV7-9 and TRBJ1-2, the full variable domain is DTGVSQNPRHKITKRGQNVTFRCDPISEHNRLYWYRQTLGQGPEFLTYFQNEAQLEKSRLLSDRFSAERPKGSFSTLEIQRTEQGDSAMYLCASTHGGRPLHYGYTFGSGTRLTVV.

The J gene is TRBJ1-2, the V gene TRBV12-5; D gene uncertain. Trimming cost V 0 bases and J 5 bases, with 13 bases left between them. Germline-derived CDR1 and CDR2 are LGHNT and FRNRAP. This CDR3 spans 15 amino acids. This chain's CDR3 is CASGLVRGGAYGYTF. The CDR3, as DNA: TGTGCTAGTGGTTTGGTACGTGGCGGAGCATATGGCTACACCTTC.

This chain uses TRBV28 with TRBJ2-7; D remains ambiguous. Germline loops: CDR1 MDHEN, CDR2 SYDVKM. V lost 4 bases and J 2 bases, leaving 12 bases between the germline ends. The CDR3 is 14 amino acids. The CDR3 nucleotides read TGTGCCAGCAGTTCCCTTATGGGGACCTACGAGCAGTACTTC. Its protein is CASSSLMGTYEQYF.

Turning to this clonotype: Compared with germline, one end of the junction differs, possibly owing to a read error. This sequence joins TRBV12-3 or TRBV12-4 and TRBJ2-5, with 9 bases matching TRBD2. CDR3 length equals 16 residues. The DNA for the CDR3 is TGTGCCAGCAGTTTAACCCTAGCGGGAAATAGAGAGACCCTGTACTTC. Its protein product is CASSLTLAGNRETLYF.

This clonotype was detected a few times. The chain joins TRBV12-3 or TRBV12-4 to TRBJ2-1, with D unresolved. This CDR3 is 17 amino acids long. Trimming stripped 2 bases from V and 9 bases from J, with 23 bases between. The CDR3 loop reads CASSLIRSGVFQTEQFF. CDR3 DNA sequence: TGTGCCAGCAGTTTAATTCGGTCGGGTGTTTTTCAAACTGAGCAGTTCTTC.